The 24 T cell receptor beta chains given below trace back to one sample, sequenced in a study of regulatory T cells in long-lasting Graves disease. iRepertoire HTBI primers and Arm-PCR of CDR3 regions built TCR beta libraries. TCRdb re-called the multiplex PCR reads through MiXCR, storing one row per CDR3 protein. The sample shows fewer than 550,000 distinct CDR3 sequences, approximately 16% of them seen only once. Described time point: newly diagnosed GD, antithyroid drugs for less than 3 months. After RNA was extracted from PBMCs, the TCR library was made from it. The data also belong to a second study, concerning T cells in Graves' hyperthyroidism and ophthalmopathy.

The source material was peripheral blood mononuclear cells (PBMCs), sampled at new diagnosis, from a patient treated with antithyroid drugs. The receptor set was obtained from a woman aged 40 to 65 with Graves disease.

This clonotype was observed at least ten times. The J gene is TRBJ2-3, the V gene TRBV7-9; D might be TRBD1 or TRBD2, each matching 5 bases. V lost 5 bases, J lost 3 bases, and 18 bases lay in between. Germline CDR1 SEHNR, CDR2 FQNEAQ (reference sequence). The CDR3 runs 16 residues. Here the CDR3 DNA reads TGTGCCAGCAGCATCGGGACCCCCGCCAAGACAGATACGCAGTATTTT. Its translation is CASSIGTPAKTDTQYF. Based on the CDR3 plus reference TRBV7-9 and TRBJ2-3, the full variable domain is DTGVSQNPRHKITKRGQNVTFRCDPISEHNRLYWYRQTLGQGPEFLTYFQNEAQLEKSRLLSDRFSAERPKGSFSTLEIQRTEQGDSAMYLCASSIGTPAKTDTQYFGPGTRLTVL.

In its sample, this clonotype was seen many times. This sequence joins TRBV3-1 and TRBJ1-6, with 7 bases that match TRBD1. Germline V gene data show CDR1 as LGHDT and CDR2 as YNNKEL (reference sequence). The V and J ends lost 4 bases and 6 bases, in that order; junction bases with no gene match: 3. The CDR3 is made up of 14 amino acids. The CDR3 reads CASSLGQLNSPLHF. The DNA of the CDR3 is TGTGCCAGCAGCCTGGGACAGCTTAATTCACCCCTCCACTTT.

The V and J genes are TRBV6-1 and TRBJ2-3; 8 nucleotides line up with TRBD2. The CDR3 sequence is 14 residues long. The germline V gene encodes CDR1 MNHNS and CDR2 SASEGT. V was clipped by 8 bases and J by 5 bases; unmatched bases: 9. The CDR3 spells CASGAGAAGDTQYF. CDR3 in DNA: TGTGCCAGCGGAGCGGGGGCCGCTGGAGATACGCAGTATTTT.

This clonotype was recorded many times. The V gene is TRBV12-3 or TRBV12-4, the J gene TRBJ1-2; 11 bases fit TRBD1. The CDR3 is 15 amino acids. Trimming at V came to 5 bases and at J to 8 bases, leaving 10 bases not matched to a gene. The CDR3 DNA is TGTGCCAGCAGTCCAGGGACAGGGGGTTTTGGAGGCTACACCTTC. It codes for CASSPGTGGFGGYTF.

This clonotype was observed a handful of times. The rearrangement uses TRBV5-1 and TRBJ1-2; maybe TRBD1 (6 bases). V lost 4 bases to trimming and J lost 4 bases, with 29 bases between them. CDR1 is SGHRS and CDR2 is YFSETQ in the germline V gene. CDR3 length: 19 amino acids. DNA of the CDR3: TGCGCCAGCAGCAGGGGGGAAGAGGGCGTACGAGGCCCAAGCTATGGCTACACCTTC. The encoded protein is CASSRGEEGVRGPSYGYTF. The complete variable domain, with remaining parts taken from reference TRBV5-1 and TRBJ1-2, reads KAGVTQTPRYLIKTRGQQVTLSCSPISGHRSVSWYQQTPGQGLQFLFEYFSETQRNKGNFPGRFSGRQFSNSRSEMNVSTLELGDSALYLCASSRGEEGVRGPSYGYTFGSGTRLTVV.

In this sample, this clonotype turned up a few times. V usage is TRBV6-1 and J usage is TRBJ1-4; TRBD1 matches 9 bases. Trimming took 6 bases from V and 0 from J; bases not matched to a gene: 5. The germline V gene encodes CDR1 MNHNS and CDR2 SASEGT. The CDR3 loop spans 16 amino acids. The CDR3 DNA follows: TGTGCCAGCAGGAGGGGACAGGGAGCAACTAATGAAAAACTGTTTTTT. Translating it yields CASRRGQGATNEKLFF.

V usage is TRBV6-2 or TRBV6-3 and J usage is TRBJ1-2, with TRBD1 matching 8 bases. Germline CDR1 is MNHEY and CDR2 is SVGEGT. The CDR3 contains 13 residues. The J segment lost 8 bases and the V segment lost 2 bases, leaving 4 bases of the junction unmatched. In DNA, the CDR3 is TGTGCCAGCAGTTACACCCAGGGGGCCGGCTACACCTTC. Translating it yields CASSYTQGAGYTF.

This clonotype was counted many times. The chain carries TRBV2 and TRBJ1-5; TRBD1 aligns across 9 bases. Germline loops: CDR1 SNHLY, CDR2 FYNNEI. After removal of 8 bases from V and 0 bases from J, the junction contained 5 bases not matched to a gene. The CDR3 length is 15 residues. CDR3 sequence: CASSQGANSNQPQHF. The CDR3 DNA is TGTGCCAGCTCACAGGGGGCGAATAGCAATCAGCCCCAGCATTTT.

This clonotype was observed a few times. The chain carries TRBV6-2 or TRBV6-3 and TRBJ1-1; D unclear. V was pared by 7 bases and J by 5 bases, with 17 bases between. The CDR3 runs 14 residues. The germline V gene encodes CDR1 MNHEY and CDR2 SVGEGT. CDR3 loop: CASIVPNRATEAFF. The CDR3 nucleotides read TGTGCCAGCATTGTCCCTAACCGGGCTACTGAAGCTTTCTTT.

The sample holds a few counts of this clonotype. The chain couples TRBV7-8 to TRBJ2-5, with D possibly being TRBD1 or TRBD2 (6 bases each). This CDR3 contains 13 residues. Between the trimmed V and J ends, which lost 8 bases and 2 bases, there was a span of 12 bases. CDR1 is SGHVS, CDR2 FQNEAQ, per germline. The chain's CDR3 is CASAGGGQETQYF. The DNA for the CDR3 is TGTGCCAGCGCAGGAGGGGGGCAAGAGACCCAGTACTTC.

In this sample, this clonotype turned up a few times. This chain links TRBV6-1 with TRBJ1-5; D remains unclear. The germline gives CDR1 MNHNS, CDR2 SASEGT. V was shortened by 7 bases and J by 3 bases, with 16 bases between the two germline ends. The length of the CDR3 is 15 residues. CDR3 DNA sequence: TGTGCCAGCATACCCCGGACCTGGGACAATCAGCCCCAGCATTTT. It translates to CASIPRTWDNQPQHF.

The J gene is TRBJ2-5, the V gene TRBV7-9; D gene ambiguous. The germline V gene encodes CDR1 SEHNR and CDR2 FQNEAQ (reference sequence). The CDR3 loop spans 12 amino acids. Trimming pared 7 bases from V and 4 bases from J, leaving 10 bases between. The CDR3 region has the DNA TGTGCCAGCAATCTGGCTCTAGAGACCCAGTACTTC. This translates into CASNLALETQYF.

The sample holds one count of this clonotype. Being one base from a much bigger clone, this may be a read error. This chain uses TRBV6-9 with TRBJ2-7, with 7 positions matching TRBD2. Looked up from germline, CDR1 is MNHGY and CDR2 is SVAAGI. V was clipped by 3 bases and J by 9 bases; unmatched bases: 20. The CDR3 has 17 amino acids. This CDR3 reads CASSYPSGGGTANGQYF. In DNA form, the CDR3 reads TGTGCCAGCAGTTACCCCTCGGGGGGAGGTACGGCCAACGGGCAGTACTTC.

This clonotype showed up just a few times. CDR3 sequence: CASSPTPPVGSTEAFF. DNA of the CDR3: TGCGCCAGCAGCCCCACCCCCCCGGTCGGGAGCACTGAAGCTTTCTTT. The chain couples TRBV4-1 to TRBJ1-1; D unresolved. The CDR3 totals 16 residues. Germline-derived CDR1 and CDR2 are MGHRA and YSYEKL. With 4 bases removed from V and 4 bases from J, the gap between germline ends came to 19 bases.

This clonotype was seen only once. The chain carries TRBV25-1 and TRBJ1-1; 7 nucleotides match TRBD1. The CDR3 sequence is 13 residues long. V lost 7 bases, J lost 6 bases, and 8 bases stayed unmatched. Per germline, CDR1 MGHDK and CDR2 SYGVNS. CDR3 region: CASTRQGWSEAFF. The DNA of the CDR3 is TGTGCCAGCACCCGACAGGGTTGGTCTGAAGCTTTCTTT.

This chain joins TRBV12-3 or TRBV12-4 and TRBJ2-5; perhaps D is TRBD1 or TRBD2 (5 bases each). The ends were cut back, 7 bases at V and 1 base at J, with 13 bases in the middle. CDR3 length: 14 amino acids. This CDR3 is CASTTGPAQETQYF. DNA of the CDR3: TGTGCCAGCACTACGGGGCCAGCCCAAGAGACCCAGTACTTC.

This clonotype has at least ten counts. This rearrangement joins TRBV3-1 to TRBJ2-1; D unclear. Germline CDR1 LGHDT, CDR2 YNNKEL (reference sequence). The length of the CDR3 is 14 residues. Trimming removed 4 bases at V and 1 base at J, with 8 bases between. The CDR3 region has the DNA TGTGCCAGCAGCCCAGTTGGATCCTACAATGAGCAGTTCTTC. It encodes CASSPVGSYNEQFF.

This clonotype was seen a handful of times. As DNA, the CDR3 is TGCAGTGCCCAGTTAGGGGACTATGGCTACACCTTC. Its translation: CSAQLGDYGYTF. The chain has TRBV20-1 and TRBJ1-2, with D possibly matching TRBD1 (5 bases). Germline CDR1 and CDR2: DFQATT and SNEGSKA (reference sequence). The CDR3 runs to 12 residues. V was clipped by 6 bases and J by 3 bases, with 11 bases between them.

This clonotype was recorded at least ten times. The chain recombines TRBV12-3 or TRBV12-4 with TRBJ2-3, with D possibly being TRBD2 (7 bases). V lost 8 bases, J lost 2 bases, and 17 bases lay in between. There are 15 residues in the CDR3. DNA of the CDR3: TGTGCCAGCGCGAGAGGCGGGGGCACCACAGATACGCAGTATTTT. It codes for CASARGGGTTDTQYF.

This clonotype was seen more than once but under ten times. The chain uses TRBV19 and TRBJ1-1, with TRBD1 matching over 8 bases. The V and J ends lost 8 bases and 8 bases, in that order; junction bases with no gene match: 7. CDR1 LNHDA and CDR2 SQIVND come from the germline V gene (reference sequence). The CDR3 extends over 12 amino acids. CDR3 sequence (DNA): TGTGCCAGTGGACAGGGCGCATTAGAAGCTTTCTTT. Protein: CASGQGALEAFF. The full variable domain, with the rest looked up from reference TRBV19 and TRBJ1-1, is DGGITQSPKYLFRKEGQNVTLSCEQNLNHDAMYWYRQDPGQGLRLIYYSQIVNDFQKGDIAEGYSVSREKKESFPLTVTSAQKNPTAFYLCASGQGALEAFFGQGTRLTVV.

This clonotype occurred many times. The gene calls are TRBV7-2 and TRBJ2-2; D call uncertain. This CDR3 contains 12 residues. Germline V gene sequence: CDR1 SGHTA, CDR2 FQGNSA. Trimming left V 5 bases short and J 8 bases short, with 9 bases between. As DNA, the CDR3 is TGTGCCAGCAGCCTGTTATCTGGGGAGCTGTTTTTT. As protein: CASSLLSGELFF.

To note about this clonotype: This clone may be a read error of a much larger clone one base away. The chain is built from TRBV6-1 and TRBJ2-3, with D unclear. CDR3 size: 18 residues. The germline CDR1 and CDR2 sequences are MNHNS and SASEGT. Trimming pared 2 bases from V and 6 bases from J, leaving 24 bases between. The CDR3 loop reads CASSERYSDVSKTDTQYF. CDR3 sequence (DNA): TGTGCCAGCAGTGAACGTTACAGCGACGTCTCGAAGACGGATACGCAGTATTTT.

Turning to this clonotype: With a far larger clone one base away, a read error is the likely cause. The CDR3 protein is CASQDRASNEQYF. CDR3 DNA sequence: TGTGCCAGCCAGGACAGGGCGAGCAATGAGCAGTACTTC. V usage is TRBV7-2 and J usage is TRBJ2-7; 8 bases match TRBD1. With V trimmed by 8 bases and J by 7 bases, 10 bases remained unmatched. The CDR3 has 13 residues. CDR1 is SGHTA, CDR2 FQGNSA, per germline. The full variable domain, in which reference TRBV7-2 and TRBJ2-7 provide the parts outside the CDR3, is GAGVSQSPSNKVTEKGKDVELRCDPISGHTALYWYRQSLGQGLEFLIYFQGNSAPDKSGLPSDRFSAERTGGSVSTLTIQRTQQEDSAVYLCASQDRASNEQYFGPGTRLTVT.

This clonotype was counted only a few times. The chain carries TRBV6-1 and TRBJ1-4, with D possibly matching TRBD1 (6 bases). Germline values: CDR1 MNHNS, CDR2 SASEGT. The CDR3 has 15 residues. The V end was cut by 2 bases, the J end by 7 bases, with 14 bases between. The CDR3 coding sequence is TGTGCCAGCAGTGAAATGGGGGGGCGTTTTGAAAAACTGTTTTTT. This encodes CASSEMGGRFEKLFF.